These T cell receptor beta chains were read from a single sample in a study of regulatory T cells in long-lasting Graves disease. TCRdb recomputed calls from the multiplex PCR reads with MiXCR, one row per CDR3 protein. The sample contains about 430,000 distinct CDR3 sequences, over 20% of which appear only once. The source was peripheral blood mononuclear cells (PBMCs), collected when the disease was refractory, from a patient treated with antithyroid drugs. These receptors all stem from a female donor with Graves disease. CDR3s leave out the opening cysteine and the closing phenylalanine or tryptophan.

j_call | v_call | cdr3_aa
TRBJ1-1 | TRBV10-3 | AISEPDRSLRGNTEAF
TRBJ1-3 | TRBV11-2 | ASSRTDSGNTIY
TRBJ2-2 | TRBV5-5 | ASSPRTDSNTGELF
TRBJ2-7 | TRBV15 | ATSLSGQYYEQY
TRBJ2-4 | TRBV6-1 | ASSEPWGQNIQY
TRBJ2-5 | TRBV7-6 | ASKLAGAKETQY
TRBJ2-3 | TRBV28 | ASSSDRGLRSDTQY
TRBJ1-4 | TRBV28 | ASQTAGGADNEKLF
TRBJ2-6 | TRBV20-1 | SASRLGESTANVLT
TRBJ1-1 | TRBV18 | ASSPRENYRVNTEAF
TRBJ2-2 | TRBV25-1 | ASMPAGGPNTGELF
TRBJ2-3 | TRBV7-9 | ASSLQTGGNTDTQY
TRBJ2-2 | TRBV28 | ASSWRTTNTGELF
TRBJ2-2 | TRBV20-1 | SARLKNTGELF
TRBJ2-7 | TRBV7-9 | ASSLWQDLSEQY
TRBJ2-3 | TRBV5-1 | ASAAGTTDTQY
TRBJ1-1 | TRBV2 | ASSGDRVGTEAF
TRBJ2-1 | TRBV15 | ATSRAGQGATDSYNEQF
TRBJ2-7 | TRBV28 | ASSRVRSYEQY
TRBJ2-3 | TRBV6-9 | ASSFGTSGSGDTQY
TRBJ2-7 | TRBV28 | ASSLSGPYEQY
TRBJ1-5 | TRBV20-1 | SARFTGVLHQPQH
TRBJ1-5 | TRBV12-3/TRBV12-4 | ASSGVEGYNQPQH
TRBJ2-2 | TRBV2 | ASSETGTSNTGELF
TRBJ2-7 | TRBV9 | ASSVDPGTRSSYEQY
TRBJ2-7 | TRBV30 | AWSVSGNEQY
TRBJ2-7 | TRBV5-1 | ASSPGLYYEQY
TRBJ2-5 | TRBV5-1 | ASSFNVAETQY
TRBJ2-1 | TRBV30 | AWGRGLSDEQF
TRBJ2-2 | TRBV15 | ATSKGTRGRRTTNTGELF
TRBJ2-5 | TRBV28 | ASSPPSLAGETQY
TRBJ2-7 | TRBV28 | ASSSEYYEQY
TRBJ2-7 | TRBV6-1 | ASSELVGYEQY
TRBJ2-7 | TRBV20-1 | SVRPLTSAQYEQY
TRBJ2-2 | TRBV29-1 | SVEVAATGELF
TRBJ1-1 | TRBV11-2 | ASSVGTGAF
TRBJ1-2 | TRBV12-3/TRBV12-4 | ASSLRPGRGYGYT
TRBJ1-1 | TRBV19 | ASSTRQGSNTEAF
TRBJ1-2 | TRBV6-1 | ASSTGGGYT
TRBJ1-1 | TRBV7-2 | ASSLGVKAF
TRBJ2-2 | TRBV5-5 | ASSRTSGANTGELF
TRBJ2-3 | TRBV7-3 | ASSLLGSDTQY
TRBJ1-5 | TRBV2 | ASSEFGEGGSGGQPQH
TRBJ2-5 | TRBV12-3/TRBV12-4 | ASSSDSGIWETQY
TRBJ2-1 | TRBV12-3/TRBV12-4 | ASNPSGASGRNEQF
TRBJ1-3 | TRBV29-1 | SAVRGASGNTIY
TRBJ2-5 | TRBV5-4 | ASRTYKGLAGVETQY
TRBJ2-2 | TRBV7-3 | ASSLTSGGSPRELF
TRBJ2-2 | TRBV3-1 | ASSWGPGSGELF
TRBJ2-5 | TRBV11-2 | ASGRLGSGRQETQY
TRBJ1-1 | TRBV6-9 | ASSYWQMNTEAF
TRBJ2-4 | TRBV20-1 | SARDRQGKNIQY
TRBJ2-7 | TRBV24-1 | ATSDTGTGGSYEQY
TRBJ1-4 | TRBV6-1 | ASTTGRAGSEKLF